The 23 T cell receptor beta chains below all came from one sample that was sequenced in a study of neurological immune-mediated disorders (dated by TCRdb to about 2019). Library preparation used 5' RACE. For sequencing, an Illumina HiSeq 2500 was employed. The public reads were quality trimmed at Q25 with fastp and then assembled into clones with MiXCR by TCRdb, keeping productive beta chains. Each CDR3 protein appears once, grouped with its most common genes and DNA. This sample holds roughly 70,000 distinct CDR3 sequences; almost 4% were observed only once. Clones ranked in the top ten supply approximately 1.2% of the sample. Sequencing used PBMCs. All receptors derive from a man younger than 40 with multiple sclerosis.

This clonotype was seen at least ten times. The genes are TRBV20-1 and TRBJ1-2, with D possibly TRBD1 on 6 matching bases. The germline V and J ends were trimmed by 2 bases and 8 bases, with 15 bases remaining between them. This CDR3 contains 13 residues. Germline CDR1 is DFQATT and CDR2 is SNEGSKA (reference sequence). This chain's CDR3 is CSARNYRDGGYTF. The DNA of the CDR3 is TGCAGTGCTAGAAATTACAGGGATGGAGGCTACACCTTC.

This clonotype was recorded at least ten times. The chain combines TRBV10-3 with TRBJ2-3; possible D gene TRBD2, 7 bases. Germline CDR1 reads ENHRY; CDR2 reads SYGVKD. V lost 10 bases and J 2 bases, leaving 16 bases between the germline ends. This CDR3 comprises 14 residues. In nucleotides, the CDR3 is TGTGCCACCCTGCGGGGGCTTTCCACAGATACGCAGTATTTT. Amino acids: CATLRGLSTDTQYF.

This clonotype was seen ten or more times. CDR3 loop: CASNGGERETQYF. The CDR3 bases are TGTGCCAGCAACGGCGGGGAAAGGGAGACCCAGTACTTC. This chain connects TRBV3-1 to TRBJ2-5, with a weak D call TRBD2 (6 bases). Trimming took off 7 bases at V and 5 bases at J, with 14 bases between the two ends. The CDR3 is 13 amino acids. Germline CDR1 LGHDT, CDR2 YNNKEL (reference sequence).

This clonotype has a count of ten or more. V and J are TRBV11-2 and TRBJ1-1; 7 positions match TRBD1. Germline V gene lookup returns CDR1 SGHAT and CDR2 FQNNGV. After removal of 5 bases from V and 1 base from J, the junction contained 4 bases not matched to a gene. The CDR3 consists of 14 residues. CDR3 DNA sequence: TGTGCCAGCAGCACCCGGACAGGGAACACTGAAGCTTTCTTT. It translates to CASSTRTGNTEAFF.

In its sample, this clonotype was seen many times. The rearrangement joins TRBV12-3 or TRBV12-4 to TRBJ2-7, with 11 positions matching TRBD1. Unmatched junction bases numbered 5, after V lost 4 bases and J lost 0 bases. The CDR3 is 16 residues long. This chain's CDR3 is CASSSLDRGRSYEQYF. The CDR3 DNA sequence: TGTGCCAGCAGTTCCCTGGACAGGGGGCGCTCCTACGAGCAGTACTTC.

This clonotype was seen at least ten times. This rearrangement joins TRBV29-1 to TRBJ2-1, with TRBD2 identical over 7 bases. J gave up 8 bases and V 6 bases, and 4 bases lay outside the gene matches. The CDR3 contains 11 residues. Germline CDR1 SQVTM, CDR2 ANQGSEA. The CDR3, as DNA: TGCAGCGTGACTAGCTCCGATGAGCAGTTCTTC. Protein product: CSVTSSDEQFF.

This clonotype was detected ten times or more. The chain links TRBV20-1 to TRBJ1-2; D is unclear. V gave up 1 base and J gave up 6 bases, with 12 bases separating them. This CDR3 is 13 amino acids long. Germline V lookup: CDR1 DFQATT, CDR2 SNEGSKA (reference sequence). The CDR3 sequence is CSARGGYLDGYTF. CDR3 nucleotide sequence: TGCAGTGCTAGAGGGGGTTATCTAGATGGCTACACCTTC.

This clonotype was seen many times. The rearrangement links TRBV2 to TRBJ2-7, with 8 nucleotides matching TRBD1. After removal of 4 bases from V and 4 bases from J, the junction contained 6 bases not matched to a gene. The CDR3 covers 14 residues. Germline V CDR1 and CDR2: SNHLY, FYNNEI. CDR3 residues: CASSGRTGTYEQYF. CDR3 coding DNA: TGTGCCAGCAGTGGTAGGACAGGGACTTACGAGCAGTACTTC.

This clonotype was picked up many times. The chain is built from TRBV6-5 and TRBJ1-1, with 8 positions matching TRBD1. The V and J ends lost 5 bases and 5 bases, in that order; junction bases with no gene match: 7. Per the germline V gene, CDR1 is MNHEY and CDR2 is SVGAGI. The CDR3 spans 14 residues. The CDR3 spells CASSGDRWVTEAFF. The CDR3 nucleotides read TGTGCCAGCAGTGGGGACAGGTGGGTTACTGAAGCTTTCTTT.

This clonotype was detected many times. The rearrangement uses TRBV20-1 and TRBJ1-1; D might be TRBD1 (5 bases). V lost 1 base and J lost 6, with 18 bases in between. The CDR3 is 15 amino acids. Germline CDR1 and CDR2: DFQATT and SNEGSKA (reference sequence). Written as DNA, the CDR3 is TGCAGTGCTAGAGTACCTTCGGGGGGGGAGGCTGAAGCTTTCTTT. Encoded protein: CSARVPSGGEAEAFF.

This clonotype was recorded many times. The chain recombines TRBV20-1 with TRBJ2-2; 7 bases align to TRBD2. Germline trimming cut 5 bases from V and 0 bases from J; bases unmatched to any gene: 3. The length of the CDR3 is 14 residues. Germline loops: CDR1 DFQATT, CDR2 SNEGSKA (reference sequence). The DNA of the CDR3 is TGCAGTGCTGCCGGGACTACGAACACCGGGGAGCTGTTTTTT. Protein product: CSAAGTTNTGELFF.

In this sample, this clonotype turned up many times. The chain links TRBV20-1 to TRBJ1-5, with a weak D call TRBD1 (6 bases). Germline CDR1 reads DFQATT; CDR2 reads SNEGSKA (reference sequence). There are 14 residues in the CDR3. Between the trimmed V and J ends, which lost 0 bases and 7 bases, there was a span of 13 bases. DNA for the CDR3: TGCAGTGCTAGAGAGGGGGCAGGTGGGCAGCCCCAGCATTTT. It translates to CSAREGAGGQPQHF.

Many counts were recorded for this clonotype. The genes are TRBV3-1 and TRBJ2-7; 9 bases match TRBD1. This CDR3 has 13 residues. Germline CDR1 and CDR2: LGHDT and YNNKEL (reference sequence). V was clipped by 3 bases and J by 12 bases; unmatched bases: 9. CDR3 nucleotides: TGTGCCAGCAGCCACTTGGACAGGGGCCAGTGGTACTTC. Amino acid sequence: CASSHLDRGQWYF.

This clonotype was seen many times. This chain connects TRBV9 to TRBJ2-2; maybe TRBD2 (6 bases). CDR3 length: 13 residues. Trimming removed 4 bases from V and 7 bases from J, with 11 bases in between. Per germline, CDR1 SGDLS and CDR2 YYNGEE. The CDR3: CASSPGGDGELFF. The CDR3 bases are TGTGCCAGCAGCCCCGGAGGGGACGGGGAGCTGTTTTTT. The full variable domain, its missing parts supplied by reference TRBV9 and TRBJ2-2, is DSGVTQTPKHLITATGQRVTLRCSPRSGDLSVYWYQQSLDQGLQFLIQYYNGEERAKGNILERFSAQQFPDLHSELNLSSLELGDSALYFCASSPGGDGELFFGEGSRLTVL.

This clonotype was detected many times. J is TRBJ2-4 and V is TRBV5-5; TRBD2 matches at 12 bases. Germline CDR1 is SGHKS and CDR2 is YYEKEE (reference sequence). V trimming: 1 base; J trimming: 6 bases; junction bases outside the gene matches: 5. This CDR3 is built from 16 residues. Here the CDR3 reads CASSLTSGGTGNIQYF. In DNA form, the CDR3 reads TGTGCCAGCAGCTTGACTAGCGGGGGGACGGGAAACATTCAGTACTTC.

This clonotype was recorded at least ten times. This chain links TRBV7-9 with TRBJ2-1; unclear D gene. Germline V lookup: CDR1 SEHNR, CDR2 FQNEAQ (reference sequence). The CDR3 extends over 14 amino acids. V was pared by 5 bases and J by 0 bases, with 8 bases between. The CDR3, as DNA: TGTGCCAGCAGCGAAGTCATCTCCTACAATGAGCAGTTCTTC. As protein: CASSEVISYNEQFF. Full variable domain (missing parts from reference TRBV7-9 and TRBJ2-1): DTGVSQNPRHKITKRGQNVTFRCDPISEHNRLYWYRQTLGQGPEFLTYFQNEAQLEKSRLLSDRFSAERPKGSFSTLEIQRTEQGDSAMYLCASSEVISYNEQFFGPGTRLTVL.

This clonotype was observed many times. The chain links TRBV20-1 to TRBJ1-1; 10 bases fit TRBD1. The CDR3 is 15 residues long. The V and J ends lost 6 bases and 4 bases, in that order; junction bases with no gene match: 11. The germline V gene encodes CDR1 DFQATT and CDR2 SNEGSKA (reference sequence). CDR3 in amino acids: CSAPRTGGYGTEAFF. CDR3 DNA sequence: TGCAGTGCCCCGAGGACAGGGGGTTACGGCACTGAAGCTTTCTTT.

On this clonotype itself: A read error is possible here, since a much larger clone lies one base away. This chain connects TRBV20-1 to TRBJ1-1; no definite D call. Trimming cost V 2 bases and J 6 bases, with 13 bases left between them. Germline V gives CDR1 DFQATT, CDR2 SNEGSKA (reference sequence). This CDR3 spans 13 amino acids. The CDR3 here is CSARFLTGPEAFF. The CDR3 region has the DNA TGCAGTGCTAGATTCCTTACGGGTCCTGAAGCTTTCTTT.

This clonotype was detected ten times or more. The chain is built from TRBV12-3 or TRBV12-4 and TRBJ2-1; 9 positions agree with TRBD1. With 0 bases clipped from V and 10 bases from J, the junction kept 7 bases outside the gene matches. The CDR3 spans 15 residues. Here the CDR3 reads CASSLAEQGAGEQFF. The CDR3 DNA follows: TGTGCCAGCAGTTTAGCTGAACAGGGGGCAGGGGAGCAGTTCTTC.

The sample holds many counts of this clonotype. V and J are TRBV5-1 and TRBJ2-5, with a tentative D call TRBD2 (6 bases). Trimming pared 3 bases from V and 5 bases from J, leaving 8 bases between. The CDR3 contains 12 residues. Germline-derived CDR1 and CDR2 are SGHRS and YFSETQ. CDR3 sequence reads: CASSWDSETQYF. In nucleotides, the CDR3 is TGCGCCAGCAGCTGGGACTCGGAGACCCAGTACTTC. The full variable domain, in which reference TRBV5-1 and TRBJ2-5 provide the parts outside the CDR3, is KAGVTQTPRYLIKTRGQQVTLSCSPISGHRSVSWYQQTPGQGLQFLFEYFSETQRNKGNFPGRFSGRQFSNSRSEMNVSTLELGDSALYLCASSWDSETQYFGPGTRLLVL.

Many counts were recorded for this clonotype. The chain joins TRBV12-3 or TRBV12-4 to TRBJ1-2; 9 bases are a match to TRBD1. V trimming: 3 bases; J trimming: 8 bases; junction bases outside the gene matches: 10. This CDR3 comprises 15 residues. The CDR3 bases are TGTGCCAGCAGTTTCCCAGGACAGGGGAAATTCGGCTACACCTTC. This gives the protein CASSFPGQGKFGYTF.

This clonotype was seen at least ten times. This chain uses TRBV2 with TRBJ1-4; TRBD1 aligns across 9 bases. V lost 9 bases to trimming and J lost 10 bases; unmatched junction nucleotides: 3. The length of the CDR3 is 11 residues. Germline CDR1 SNHLY, CDR2 FYNNEI. The CDR3 here is CASNRGPKLFF. In nucleotides, the CDR3 is TGTGCCAGTAACAGGGGGCCAAAACTGTTTTTT.

This clonotype was picked up many times. The J gene is TRBJ1-5, the V gene TRBV20-1; 11 bases are a match to TRBD1. The CDR3 covers 15 residues. With V trimmed by 4 bases and J by 7 bases, 9 bases remained unmatched. Germline CDR1 DFQATT, CDR2 SNEGSKA (reference sequence). CDR3 residues: CSAKGDRGVGQPQHF. In DNA form, the CDR3 reads TGCAGTGCTAAGGGGGACAGGGGGGTAGGACAGCCCCAGCATTTT.